This T cell receptor (beta chain) was retrieved from a study of T cells in narcolepsy. Overall study context: Enrolled donors included narcolepsy type 1 or type 2 patients and healthy controls.

On this clone: The antigen is unknown.

Study outcomes and limitations: No autoreactive T cell clone sequences appeared in some memory CD4+ repertoires. Autoreactive HCRT-specific and TRIB2-specific clonotypes were marked in same-patient CSF-versus-blood CD4+ comparisons.

Some clones are missing from TCRdb's copy, which holds only in-frame ones; the method was immunoSEQ multiplex PCR. The sample has 27,000 or so clones, over 75% seen once. The CDR3 has 15 amino acids. The germline V gene has CDR1 MNHEY and CDR2 SMNVEV (reference sequence). V dropped 0 bases and J dropped 3; count of bases not matched to a gene: 3. What was sequenced was memory (CD45RA-) CD4+ T cells from blood. This chain joins TRBV27 and TRBJ2-7; TRBD1 aligns across 9 bases. The sequence was obtained from a human donor in good health. Here the CDR3 DNA reads TGTGCCAGCAGTTTATCCGGGACAGGGCGCTACGAGCAGTACTTC. Protein sequence: CASSLSGTGRYEQYF.